The 13 T cell receptor beta chains in this list originate from one sample, sequenced in a study of OX40 agonist ivuxolimab in advanced cancers. Some clones are missing from TCRdb's copy, which holds only in-frame ones; the method was immunoSEQ multiplex PCR. The table shows under 75,000 clones, with about four fifths occurring only once. This specimen was CD4+ or CD8+ T cells sorted from blood, taken in a trial of the OX40 agonist ivuxolimab. All receptors derive from an adult with an advanced solid tumor such as melanoma, head and neck, liver or kidney cancer.

This chain joins TRBV7-2 and TRBJ2-5, with D perhaps TRBD1 or TRBD2 (6 bases each). Germline V gives CDR1 SGHTA, CDR2 FQGNSA. Trimming left V 1 base short and J 5 bases short, with 11 bases between. This CDR3 has 14 amino acids. CDR3 in DNA: TGTGCCAGCAGCTTAGATGGGGGGCAGGAGACCCAGTACTTC. This encodes CASSLDGGQETQYF.

The chain combines TRBV4-2 with TRBJ1-6; no reliable D call. Trimming cost V 0 bases and J 10 bases, with 4 bases left between them. The germline V gene has CDR1 LGHNA and CDR2 YNFKEQ. CDR3 length equals 12 residues. CDR3 bases: TGTGCCAGCAGCCAAGATCCCTCACCCCTCCACTTT. This encodes CASSQDPSPLHF.

The V gene is TRBV5-6, the J gene TRBJ1-4, with TRBD1 matching over 9 bases. Looked up from germline, CDR1 is SGHDT and CDR2 is YYEEEE. With V trimmed by 4 bases and J by 10 bases, 5 bases remained unmatched. CDR3 size: 13 residues. CDR3 residues: CASSGQDRGKLFF. The CDR3 coding sequence is TGTGCCAGCAGCGGCCAGGACAGGGGAAAACTGTTTTTT.

The V gene is TRBV28, the J gene TRBJ1-6, with TRBD1 matching 7 bases. CDR1 is MDHEN and CDR2 is SYDVKM in the germline V gene. V lost 7 bases and J lost 10; bases outside the gene matches: 13. This CDR3 is built from 15 residues. For the CDR3, the DNA is TGTGCCAGCACCCATGACAGGGCCAATCGCTCACCCCTCCACTTT. Translating gives CASTHDRANRSPLHF. The variable domain in full, with the rest retrieved from reference TRBV28 and TRBJ1-6, is DVKVTQSSRYLVKRTGEKVFLECVQDMDHENMFWYRQDPGLGLRLIYFSYDVKMKEKGDIPEGYSVSREKKERFSLILESASTNQTSMYLCASTHDRANRSPLHFGNGTRLTVT.

The rearrangement links TRBV19 to TRBJ2-1; possible D gene TRBD2, 5 bases. There are 17 residues in the CDR3. The V gene's germline CDR1 is LNHDA and CDR2 SQIVND (reference sequence). V was shortened by 2 bases and J by 0 bases, with 14 bases between the two germline ends. The DNA for the CDR3 is TGTGCCAGTAGTATATCCCCCCCGGCGGGCTCCTACAATGAGCAGTTCTTC. The encoded protein is CASSISPPAGSYNEQFF.

The genes are TRBV27 and TRBJ1-1; a possible D gene is TRBD1 (5 bases). The germline CDR1 and CDR2 sequences are MNHEY and SMNVEV (reference sequence). V gave up 4 bases and J gave up 5 bases, with 14 bases separating them. The CDR3 has 14 amino acids. CDR3 nucleotides: TGTGCCAGCAGTTACGGAAGGGGCGAAACTGAAGCTTTCTTT. Amino acids: CASSYGRGETEAFF.

This chain uses TRBV7-9 with TRBJ2-5, with D hard to call. Germline-derived CDR1 and CDR2 are SEHNR and FQNEAQ (reference sequence). Deletions cut 6 bases from V and 3 bases from J, with 14 bases between. This CDR3 spans 14 amino acids. CDR3 region: CASSQKDGKETQYF. As DNA, the CDR3 is TGTGCCAGCAGTCAAAAGGACGGCAAAGAGACCCAGTACTTC.

The chain combines TRBV2 with TRBJ1-3, with TRBD1 identical over 7 bases. CDR3 length: 15 amino acids. The J segment lost 4 bases and the V segment lost 6 bases, leaving 9 bases of the junction unmatched. Germline CDR1 reads SNHLY; CDR2 reads FYNNEI. In DNA, the CDR3 is TGTGCCAGCAGCGCGTCAACAGGGGCCGGAAACACCATATATTTT. Its protein product is CASSASTGAGNTIYF.

The rearrangement links TRBV21-1 to TRBJ1-1. TRBV21-1 is labeled a pseudogene. The CDR3 has 17 residues. The CDR3 spells CASNQYREAVDISEAFF. The CDR3 DNA sequence: TGTGCCAGCAACCAATACAGGGAGGCAGTCGATATCTCTGAAGCTTTCTTT.

V usage is TRBV5-1 and J usage is TRBJ1-4; TRBD1 aligns across 7 bases. V lost 7 bases to trimming and J lost 0 bases; unmatched junction nucleotides: 3. Germline values: CDR1 SGHRS, CDR2 YFSETQ. The CDR3 totals 14 residues. CDR3 sequence reads: CASQGDATNEKLFF. CDR3 DNA: TGCGCCAGCCAGGGGGACGCAACTAATGAAAAACTGTTTTTT.

CDR3: CASSAPERHWTYNEQFF. The CDR3 nucleotides read TGTGCCAGCAGCGCCCCGGAGCGGCATTGGACCTACAATGAGCAGTTCTTC. The gene calls are TRBV7-8 and TRBJ2-1, with a possible D match to TRBD2 (5 bases). The CDR3 spans 17 residues. V shed 5 bases and J shed 2 bases, with 19 bases lying between them. CDR1 and CDR2 (germline): SGHVS, FQNEAQ.

This chain links TRBV7-2 with TRBJ2-4; TRBD1 agrees at 8 bases. V lost 5 bases, J lost 3 bases, and 9 bases stayed unmatched. In germline, CDR1 is SGHTA, CDR2 FQGNSA. The CDR3 extends over 16 amino acids. As DNA, the CDR3 is TGTGCCAGCAGCCAAAGAGGACAGGGCGGCAAAAACATTCAGTACTTC. It specifies CASSQRGQGGKNIQYF.

This sequence joins TRBV19 and TRBJ2-7; 11 nucleotides line up with TRBD2. CDR1 and CDR2 from the germline V gene are LNHDA and SQIVND (reference sequence). The CDR3 totals 14 residues. With V trimmed by 6 bases and J by 3 bases, 4 bases remained unmatched. CDR3 sequence: CASSYLAGGYEQYF. CDR3 DNA: TGTGCCAGTAGCTATCTAGCGGGAGGCTACGAGCAGTACTTC.